This TCR beta chain was documented in a study of CD8 T cells in ankylosing spondylitis. A few counts support this clonotype. As the method for making TCR beta libraries, quantitative 5'-RACE with molecular barcodes was used. TCRdb independently ran MiXCR on the 5' RACE reads; one entry per CDR3 protein. The sample has hundreds of thousands of distinct CDR3 sequences, about 30% seen once; the top ten hold around 4.4%. Germline values: CDR1 SQVTM, CDR2 ANQGSEA. V lost 7 bases to trimming and J lost 5 bases, with 14 bases between them. The CDR3 consists of 12 residues. Sample: blood, either unsorted or a sorted T cell fraction (not recorded which). The receptor's source is a male donor with ankylosing spondylitis or in good health (not recorded which). This chain links TRBV29-1 with TRBJ2-5; TRBD1 might be the D (6 bases). CDR3 sequence (DNA): TGCAGCGCCGAAACAGGGCCCGAGACCCAGTACTTC. It yields the protein CSAETGPETQYF.